Listed below are T cell receptor beta chains from one sample, sequenced in a study of T-cell memory formation after mild COVID-19. From the 5' RACE reads, TCRdb called clonotypes with MiXCR, one entry per CDR3 protein. Of roughly 180,000 distinct CDR3 sequences in the sample, less than 20% are singletons; the top ten hold roughly 3.8%. Material for sequencing was PBMCs or a T cell subset sorted from them (not recorded which). The receptors come from a man aged 18 to 30 who had mild COVID-19 (a few samples of this study predate the infection). Cell type and time point are not known. Each CDR3 is given with its conserved first and last residue. A D gene is named only where the DNA matches it firmly. The size entry is marked missing in some rows and otherwise reads once, few, many or a size class.

d_call clone_size j_call v_call cdr3_aa cdr3_nt
- - TRBJ2-5 TRBV14 CASSQLTGLGEETQYF TGTGCCAGCAGCCAGCTAACGGGACTCGGCGAAGAGACCCAGTACTTC
- few TRBJ1-5 TRBV12-3/TRBV12-4 CASSLARQPQHF TGTGCCAGCAGTTTAGCGAGGCAGCCCCAGCATTTT
- few TRBJ2-4 TRBV2 CASSESGLLAKNIQYF TGTGCCAGCAGCGAATCGGGGCTCCTAGCCAAAAACATTCAGTACTTC
- - TRBJ2-3 TRBV6-5 CASTLSGTDTQYF TGTGCCAGCACGTTAAGTGGCACAGATACGCAGTATTTT
- - TRBJ1-1 TRBV6-5 CASSTTGTGFSEAFF TGTGCCAGCAGCACTACAGGGACTGGTTTCTCTGAAGCTTTCTTT
TRBD1 many TRBJ2-1 TRBV11-2 CASSIRDRVHNEQFF TGTGCCAGCAGCATACGGGACAGGGTCCACAATGAGCAGTTCTTC
- - TRBJ1-6 TRBV6-2/TRBV6-3 CASRPVPGQNSPLHF TGTGCCAGCAGACCCGTTCCGGGCCAGAATTCACCCCTCCACTTT
TRBD1 - TRBJ2-3 TRBV20-1 CSAVADRGGTDTQYF TGCAGTGCCGTCGCGGACAGGGGCGGCACAGATACGCAGTATTTT
- - TRBJ1-5 TRBV29-1 CSVVPTDSNQPQHF TGCAGCGTTGTCCCGACGGATAGCAATCAGCCCCAGCATTTT
TRBD1 many TRBJ1-6 TRBV11-2 CASTPEGQGGLSPLHF TGTGCCAGCACCCCGGAAGGACAGGGAGGACTCTCACCCCTCCACTTT
- - TRBJ2-3 TRBV11-2 CASSLDRPSWDTQYF TGTGCCAGCAGCTTAGATCGGCCTAGCTGGGATACGCAGTATTTT
TRBD1 few TRBJ1-4 TRBV20-1 CSARGDRSPTNEKLFF TGCAGTGCTAGGGGGGACAGATCACCAACTAATGAAAAACTGTTTTTT
- - TRBJ1-2 TRBV5-1 CASRETNYGYTF TGCGCCAGCAGGGAAACTAACTATGGCTACACCTTC
- few TRBJ1-1 TRBV7-2 CASSLGITGMREAFF TGTGCCAGCAGCTTAGGGATAACAGGGATGCGTGAAGCTTTCTTT
TRBD2 few TRBJ2-1 TRBV5-1 CASSQSGSSYNEQFF TGCGCCAGCAGCCAAAGCGGGAGCTCCTACAATGAGCAGTTCTTC
TRBD1 few TRBJ1-2 TRBV11-2 CASSPRTGEGYTF TGTGCCAGCAGCCCCCGGACAGGGGAAGGCTACACCTTC
- - TRBJ1-5 TRBV5-5 CASSLTSDQPQHF TGTGCCAGCAGCTTGACTTCTGATCAGCCCCAGCATTTT
- - TRBJ2-6 TRBV2 CASSDEGAGANVLTF TGTGCCAGCAGTGACGAGGGAGCCGGGGCCAACGTCCTGACTTTC
- once TRBJ1-6 TRBV5-1 CASTHGQGDNSPLHF TGCGCCAGCACCCATGGCCAGGGCGATAATTCACCCCTCCACTTT
- - TRBJ1-1 TRBV4-3 CASSQKNTEAFF TGCGCCAGCAGCCAAAAAAACACTGAAGCTTTCTTT
- - TRBJ2-3 TRBV15 CATGFATTLADTQYF TGTGCCACCGGCTTTGCGACTACCCTTGCAGATACGCAGTATTTT
- many TRBJ2-5 TRBV5-1 CASSLGVDQETQYF TGCGCCAGCAGCTTGGGAGTCGACCAAGAGACCCAGTACTTC
TRBD1 - TRBJ1-2 TRBV5-1 CASSPRTGAGYGYTF TGCGCCAGCAGTCCTAGAACAGGGGCGGGATATGGCTACACCTTC
- few TRBJ1-6 TRBV12-3/TRBV12-4 CASSLVGNSPLHF TGTGCCAGCAGTTTAGTAGGGAATTCACCCCTCCACTTT
- - TRBJ1-1 TRBV21-1 CASSKEGVDTEAFF TGTGCCAGCAGCAAAGAAGGGGTTGACACTGAAGCTTTCTTT
- - TRBJ1-4 TRBV5-1 CASTEVFATNEKLFF TGCGCCAGCACGGAAGTTTTTGCAACTAATGAAAAACTGTTTTTT
TRBD1 few TRBJ1-4 TRBV2 CASGGQGAEKLFF TGTGCCAGTGGAGGGCAGGGGGCTGAAAAACTGTTTTTT
TRBD2 - TRBJ2-1 TRBV4-3 CASSQDGGSSYNEQFF TGCGCCAGCAGCCAAGACGGGGGGTCCTCCTACAATGAGCAGTTCTTC
- - TRBJ2-5 TRBV7-9 CASSLSGTGETQYF TGTGCCAGCAGCTTATCGGGTACGGGTGAGACCCAGTACTTC